The 18 T cell receptor beta chains below were found in one sample sequenced in a study of T cells in Graves' hyperthyroidism and ophthalmopathy. Amplification of TCR beta CDR3 regions used RNA as the template. First-round RT-PCR of the TCR CDR3 relied on the HTBI primer set. TCRdb recomputed calls from the multiplex PCR reads with MiXCR, one row per CDR3 protein. The sample contains 600,000 to 900,000 distinct CDR3 sequences, roughly 15% of which appear only once. Material: blood. Receptors were obtained from a man between 18 and 35 years old with Graves' hyperthyroidism.

A few counts support this clonotype. This rearrangement joins TRBV2 to TRBJ2-3, with D possibly TRBD2 on 5 matching bases. Between the trimmed V and J ends, which lost 4 bases and 8 bases, there was a span of 16 bases. This CDR3 comprises 14 residues. Germline loops: CDR1 SNHLY, CDR2 FYNNEI. The CDR3, as DNA: TGTGCCAGCAGTGGGCGGTTTGGCGCGGGTACGCAGTATTTT. Its translation: CASSGRFGAGTQYF.

This clonotype was recorded many times. The V and J genes are TRBV28 and TRBJ1-2; no clear D gene. The V gene lost 6 bases and the J gene lost 4 bases, with 15 bases spanning the gap. Germline V gene sequence: CDR1 MDHEN, CDR2 SYDVKM. CDR3 length: 14 amino acids. The CDR3 coding sequence is TGTGCCAGCAGCTTGGTCACGAGGCTCTATGGCTACACCTTC. Amino acid sequence: CASSLVTRLYGYTF.

The chain recombines TRBV29-1 with TRBJ1-2, with D perhaps TRBD1 (6 bases). The CDR3 runs to 12 residues. Trimming pared 5 bases from V and 8 bases from J, leaving 15 bases between. CDR1 and CDR2 from the germline V gene are SQVTM and ANQGSEA. CDR3 sequence reads: CSVFGGRRGYTF. The CDR3 DNA follows: TGCAGCGTTTTCGGGGGGCGGAGGGGCTACACCTTC.

This clonotype has more than one count but fewer than ten. The rearrangement uses TRBV6-1 and TRBJ2-7, with D tentatively TRBD1 (5 bases). Germline values: CDR1 MNHNS, CDR2 SASEGT. There are 13 residues in the CDR3. The V and J ends lost 5 bases and 3 bases respectively, with 11 bases between them. The CDR3 DNA follows: TGTGCCAGCAGTTCGCTAGGGGACTACGAGCAGTACTTC. Translation: CASSSLGDYEQYF.

This clonotype was picked up a small number of times. J is TRBJ2-3 and V is TRBV5-1; D may correspond to TRBD1 or TRBD2 (5 bases each). CDR1 SGHRS and CDR2 YFSETQ come from the germline V gene. This CDR3 comprises 15 residues. Trimming removed 5 bases at V and 4 bases at J, with 17 bases between. Here the CDR3 reads CASSFDSFSADTQYF. CDR3 coding DNA: TGCGCCAGCAGTTTTGACAGTTTTAGCGCAGATACGCAGTATTTT.

Many counts were recorded for this clonotype. The V and J genes are TRBV28 and TRBJ2-5; TRBD2 matches at 7 bases. The CDR3 is 13 amino acids. Germline CDR1 MDHEN, CDR2 SYDVKM. V shed 10 bases, J shed 4 bases, and the junction held 9 bases outside the gene matches. Written as DNA, the CDR3 is TGTGCCACCTTCGCGAGCGGGGTAGAGACCCAGTACTTC. Protein: CATFASGVETQYF.

This clonotype was seen a handful of times. This sequence joins TRBV10-3 and TRBJ1-2; 9 bases are shared with TRBD1. Germline V gives CDR1 ENHRY, CDR2 SYGVKD. The CDR3 runs to 15 residues. V lost 2 bases, J lost 6 bases, and 7 bases stayed unmatched. The CDR3 DNA reads TGTGCCATCAGTGAGACTGACAGGGGGTCCCATGGCTACACCTTC. The encoded protein is CAISETDRGSHGYTF.

This clonotype was seen at least ten times. The rearrangement joins TRBV28 to TRBJ2-7, with unresolved D. CDR3 size: 12 residues. Germline CDR1 is MDHEN and CDR2 is SYDVKM. V was shortened by 5 bases and J by 4 bases, with 9 bases between the two germline ends. The CDR3, as DNA: TGTGCCAGCAGTCCCACAGATTACGAGCAGTACTTC. Its translation: CASSPTDYEQYF.

This clonotype turned up a few times. This rearrangement joins TRBV6-1 to TRBJ1-6; D remains unclear. CDR3 size: 16 residues. Trimming removed 2 bases from V and 0 bases from J, with 8 bases in between. Germline CDR1 and CDR2: MNHNS and SASEGT. The CDR3 region is CASSERRSSYNSPLHF. As DNA, the CDR3 is TGTGCCAGCAGTGAAAGGAGGAGCTCCTATAATTCACCCCTCCACTTT.

The genes are TRBV27 and TRBJ2-1; unclear D gene. Germline-derived CDR1 and CDR2 are MNHEY and SMNVEV (reference sequence). Trimming left V 2 bases short and J 0 bases short, with 14 bases between. This CDR3 contains 17 residues. The CDR3 DNA sequence: TGTGCCAGCAGTTTACGCCAACGACGGAGCTCCTACAATGAGCAGTTCTTC. Translated, it gives CASSLRQRRSSYNEQFF.

The chain is built from TRBV24-1 and TRBJ2-1; tentative D call: TRBD2 (5 bases). Germline V lookup: CDR1 KGHDR, CDR2 SFDVKD. This CDR3 has 13 amino acids. V was trimmed by 5 bases and J by 10 bases, leaving 14 bases between them. CDR3 sequence (DNA): TGTGCCACCAGTGTTGGGAGCCAGAACGAGCAGTTCTTC. Amino acids: CATSVGSQNEQFF.

This clonotype was observed at least ten times. One end of the junction does not line up with germline, which may come from a read error. J is TRBJ1-1 and V is TRBV5-1, with TRBD1 identical over 8 bases. The CDR3 has 14 amino acids. CDR1 and CDR2 from the germline V gene are SGHRS and YFSETQ. CDR3 protein: CASSLQGASTEAFF. CDR3 DNA sequence: TGTGCCAGCAGCCTCCAGGGGGCGAGCACTGAAGCTTTCTTT.

This chain connects TRBV9 to TRBJ1-2; 9 nucleotides match TRBD1. The CDR3 is 15 amino acids. CDR1 SGDLS and CDR2 YYNGEE come from the germline V gene. Losses at the gene ends were 4 bases for V and 6 bases for J; bases not matched to a gene: 10. Here the CDR3 reads CASSPDPGQGHGYTF. In nucleotides, the CDR3 is TGTGCCAGCAGCCCCGATCCGGGACAGGGCCATGGCTACACCTTC.

J is TRBJ1-5 and V is TRBV19; weak D call: TRBD1 (5 bases). The germline V and J ends were trimmed by 0 bases and 4 bases, with 13 bases remaining between them. The CDR3 is 16 residues long. Germline V gene lookup returns CDR1 LNHDA and CDR2 SQIVND (reference sequence). This CDR3 is CASSIDPGRLNQPQHF. In DNA form, the CDR3 reads TGTGCCAGTAGTATAGACCCGGGACGCTTAAATCAGCCCCAGCATTTT.

Many counts were recorded for this clonotype. The V gene is TRBV28, the J gene TRBJ1-6, with D maybe TRBD1 (5 bases). The germline V gene has CDR1 MDHEN and CDR2 SYDVKM. Trimming stripped 4 bases from V and 5 bases from J, with 12 bases between. CDR3 length: 15 amino acids. The CDR3 sequence: CASSSPGWDNSPLHF. As DNA, the CDR3 is TGTGCCAGCAGTTCCCCAGGGTGGGATAATTCACCCCTCCACTTT. The full variable domain, its missing parts supplied by reference TRBV28 and TRBJ1-6, is DVKVTQSSRYLVKRTGEKVFLECVQDMDHENMFWYRQDPGLGLRLIYFSYDVKMKEKGDIPEGYSVSREKKERFSLILESASTNQTSMYLCASSSPGWDNSPLHFGNGTRLTVT.

This clonotype was observed a few times. A read error may be the cause here, since a much bigger clone is one base away. The genes are TRBV6-2 or TRBV6-3 and TRBJ1-1, with a weak D call TRBD1 (6 bases). In germline, CDR1 is MNHEY, CDR2 SVGEGT. Deletions cut 10 bases from V and 1 base from J, with 13 bases between. CDR3 length: 13 residues. The CDR3 nucleotides are TGTGCCAACCAGGGGACCTCGAACACTGAAGCTTTCTTT. Translation: CANQGTSNTEAFF.

Concerning this clonotype itself: A much bigger clone sits one base away, suggesting this may be a read error. The CDR3 sequence is CSARDVEFYNEQFF. Written as DNA, the CDR3 is TGCAGTGCTAGAGACGTGGAGTTCTACAATGAGCAGTTCTTC. The V gene is TRBV20-1, the J gene TRBJ2-1; no clear D. The V gene's germline CDR1 is DFQATT and CDR2 SNEGSKA (reference sequence). The length of the CDR3 is 14 residues. V was clipped by 0 bases and J by 3 bases, with 9 bases between them.

This clonotype was observed at least ten times. The chain recombines TRBV10-3 with TRBJ2-5; 15 nucleotides line up with TRBD2. Germline V gene data show CDR1 as ENHRY and CDR2 as SYGVKD. The junction had 2 bases not matched to a gene; V was cut back by 8 bases and J by 1 base. There are 15 residues in the CDR3. CDR3: CAIGGLAGGQETQYF. CDR3 nucleotide sequence: TGTGCCATCGGGGGACTAGCGGGAGGCCAAGAGACCCAGTACTTC.